The clone carrying this T cell receptor beta chain has a handful of counts. The germline CDR1 and CDR2 sequences are KGHSH and LQKENI. V dropped 6 bases and J dropped 1; count of bases not matched to a gene: 6. The CDR3 loop spans 15 amino acids. Generated by immunoSEQ multiplex PCR, the TCRdb table keeps only in-frame clones and is missing some. Of some 180,000 clones in the sample, around 78% were seen once. This sample was taken from a study of blood T cell repertoires in COVID-19. The V call is TRBV18, the J call TRBJ2-1, with TRBD1 matching over 7 bases. This sequence was found in a woman older than 75 with active or convalescent COVID-19. What was sequenced was peripheral blood. CDR3 sequence: CASSGETGSYNEQFF. The CDR3 DNA follows: TGTGCCAGCTCGGGAGAGACAGGGTCCTACAATGAGCAGTTCTTC.